One sample yielded the 27 T cell receptor beta chains listed below, sequenced in a study of blood T cell repertoires in COVID-19. Sequencing used immunoSEQ multiplex PCR; TCRdb keeps in-frame clones, though not all of them. The sample lists hundreds of thousands of clones; 90% were seen once. Sequenced input: PBMCs or T cells enriched from blood (not recorded which). These receptors all stem from a man in his 60s who had recovered from COVID-19.

J is TRBJ1-2 and V is TRBV4-3; D is unclear. CDR3 size: 16 residues. Germline V gives CDR1 LGHNA, CDR2 YSLEER. The V gene lost 1 base and the J gene lost 0 bases, with 12 bases spanning the gap. CDR3 sequence (DNA): TGCGCCAGCAGCCAAGGCTACGTGTTAGCTAACTATGGCTACACCTTC. It encodes CASSQGYVLANYGYTF.

The sample holds a few counts of this clone. The rearrangement links TRBV19 to TRBJ2-3; 10 nucleotides agree with TRBD2. The CDR3 is made up of 14 amino acids. Germline V gives CDR1 LNHDA, CDR2 SQIVND (reference sequence). V shed 7 bases and J 4 bases; nucleotides not matched to a gene: 5. CDR3 DNA sequence: TGTGCCAGTAAAACGACTAGCGGGTCAGATACGCAGTATTTT. This gives the protein CASKTTSGSDTQYF.

The rearrangement uses TRBV5-1 and TRBJ2-1, with 8 bases matching TRBD2. The V and J ends lost 0 bases and 3 bases, in that order; junction bases with no gene match: 5. The CDR3 contains 16 residues. The V gene's germline CDR1 is SGHRS and CDR2 YFSETQ. The CDR3 DNA is TGCGCCAGCAGCTTGGGTGGGACTAGTGGCTACAATGAGCAGTTCTTC. Translating gives CASSLGGTSGYNEQFF.

This clone has only one observation. The J gene is TRBJ2-2, the V gene TRBV3-1 (or the pseudogene TRBV3-2), with 12 bases identical to TRBD2. CDR3 size: 16 residues. Germline V CDR1 and CDR2: LGHDT, YNNKEL (reference sequence). V gave up 3 bases and J gave up 4 bases; unmatched junction bases: 3. CDR3 nucleotides: TGTGCCAGCAGCCACCAACTAGCGGGAGGCACCGGGGAGCTGTTTTTT. Its translation: CASSHQLAGGTGELFF.

The chain combines TRBV4-3 with TRBJ1-6, with D possibly TRBD1 on 5 matching bases. The CDR3 runs 16 residues. Trimming left V 0 bases short and J 6 bases short, with 12 bases between. Germline CDR1 reads LGHNA; CDR2 reads YSLEER. The CDR3 loop is CASSQEYGARNSPLHF. The CDR3 DNA reads as TGCGCCAGCAGCCAAGAGTATGGGGCTCGTAATTCACCCCTCCACTTT.

V is TRBV4-1 and J is TRBJ1-3; D unresolved. V lost 2 bases to trimming and J lost 4 bases, with 15 bases between them. The CDR3 runs to 16 residues. From germline, CDR1 is MGHRA and CDR2 YSYEKL. The CDR3 region is CASSQINLEYGNTIYF. CDR3 coding DNA: TGCGCCAGCAGCCAAATAAACCTAGAATACGGAAACACCATATATTTT.

The chain has TRBV19 and TRBJ1-5, with 11 positions matching TRBD1. J was trimmed by 4 bases and V by 6 bases; bases with no gene match: 8. This CDR3 is 16 amino acids long. Germline V gene sequence: CDR1 LNHDA, CDR2 SQIVND (reference sequence). The DNA of the CDR3 is TGTGCCAGTAGCTTTCGGACAGGGGGCACAAATCAGCCCCAGCATTTT. Translation gives CASSFRTGGTNQPQHF.

This clone has only one observation. The chain carries TRBV27 and TRBJ1-6, with 7 positions matching TRBD1. Looked up from germline, CDR1 is MNHEY and CDR2 is SMNVEV (reference sequence). CDR3 length: 15 amino acids. J was trimmed by 9 bases and V by 2 bases; bases with no gene match: 7. The CDR3 DNA sequence: TGTGCCAGCAGTTTAAAAGACAGGGATGGTTCACCCCTCCACTTT. It specifies CASSLKDRDGSPLHF.

The rearrangement uses TRBV5-4 and TRBJ1-2, with a weak D call TRBD1 (6 bases). This CDR3 is built from 14 residues. The germline CDR1 and CDR2 sequences are SGHNT and YYREEE (reference sequence). V was shortened by 9 bases and J by 9 bases, with 24 bases between the two germline ends. Here the CDR3 reads CATALWGGTGRYTF. DNA of the CDR3: TGTGCCACAGCTTTATGGGGGGGCACGGGGCGCTACACCTTC.

The chain combines TRBV30 with TRBJ2-1; tentative D call: TRBD1 (5 bases). The germline V gene has CDR1 GTSNPN and CDR2 SVGIG (reference sequence). V was shortened by 4 bases and J by 4 bases, with 14 bases between the two germline ends. This CDR3 has 14 residues. CDR3 in amino acids: CAWTQGRNYNEQFF. CDR3 coding DNA: TGTGCCTGGACCCAGGGCCGGAATTACAATGAGCAGTTCTTC.

The gene calls are TRBV5-1 and TRBJ2-7, with 12 bases matching TRBD2. The germline gives CDR1 SGHRS, CDR2 YFSETQ. The CDR3 length is 17 residues. After removal of 0 bases from V and 4 bases from J, the junction contained 8 bases not matched to a gene. The CDR3 DNA reads as TGCGCCAGCAGCTTGGCGCCGACTAGCGGGAGTAAGTACGAGCAGTACTTC. This translates into CASSLAPTSGSKYEQYF.

The chain is built from TRBV19 and TRBJ2-3; D perhaps matches TRBD2 (7 bases). The CDR3 runs to 17 residues. Looked up from germline, CDR1 is LNHDA and CDR2 is SQIVND (reference sequence). Trimming stripped 3 bases from V and 4 bases from J, with 20 bases between. DNA for the CDR3: TGTGCCAGTAGTATTGGTGCGTGGGGGGGGCAGTCAGATACGCAGTATTTT. Amino acids: CASSIGAWGGQSDTQYF.

This sequence joins TRBV29-1 and TRBJ1-3; a possible D gene is TRBD1 (6 bases). This CDR3 is built from 16 residues. V lost 8 bases, J lost 0 bases, and 20 bases lay in between. Germline loops: CDR1 SQVTM, CDR2 ANQGSEA. CDR3 loop: CSMGGGHSSSGNTIYF. The CDR3 region has the DNA TGCAGCATGGGGGGGGGACACTCGAGCTCTGGAAACACCATATATTTT.

The chain carries TRBV7-2 and TRBJ2-1; tentative D call: TRBD1 (6 bases). Germline V gene data show CDR1 as SGHTA and CDR2 as FQGNSA. The CDR3 has 14 residues. The germline V and J ends were trimmed by 1 base and 7 bases, with 11 bases remaining between them. The CDR3 DNA sequence: TGTGCCAGCAGCTTAGTAACAGGGCAAAATGAGCAGTTCTTC. Translated: CASSLVTGQNEQFF.

The rearrangement joins TRBV3-1 (or the pseudogene TRBV3-2) to TRBJ2-5; 8 bases map to TRBD1. CDR1 is LGHDT and CDR2 is YNNKEL in the germline V gene (reference sequence). This CDR3 is 17 amino acids long. Trimming removed 3 bases from V and 5 bases from J; junction bases left unmatched: 14. CDR3 DNA sequence: TGTGCCAGCAGCCAGCTAGGGGGGACAGGCCAGGTGGAGACCCAGTACTTC. Translating gives CASSQLGGTGQVETQYF.

In this sample, this clone turned up once. V gene TRBV29-1 combines with J gene TRBJ1-2, with D unclear. Per the germline V gene, CDR1 is SQVTM and CDR2 is ANQGSEA. The CDR3 is made up of 12 amino acids. The V and J ends lost 7 bases and 3 bases respectively, with 12 bases between them. The CDR3 reads CSAEGIDYGYTF. In nucleotides, the CDR3 is TGCAGCGCCGAGGGTATAGACTATGGCTACACCTTC.

The V gene is TRBV11-3, the J gene TRBJ2-2, with 12 bases that match TRBD2. V dropped 2 bases and J dropped 6; count of bases not matched to a gene: 10. The CDR3 contains 18 residues. The V gene's germline CDR1 is SGHNT and CDR2 YENEEA. The CDR3 nucleotides read TGTGCCAGCAGCTTAACTGGGCTAGCGGGAGGGCCCTCCGGGGAGCTGTTTTTT. It is translated as CASSLTGLAGGPSGELFF.

The chain combines TRBV7-3 with TRBJ2-5; the D is unclear. The CDR3 runs to 17 residues. The germline V gene encodes CDR1 SGHTA and CDR2 FQGTGA. V dropped 4 bases and J dropped 4 bases, with 22 bases sitting between them. CDR3 nucleotides: TGTGCCAGCAGCTCCGGTTCAGGATTGGGTTCATTAGAGACCCAGTACTTC. It yields the protein CASSSGSGLGSLETQYF. Full variable domain (outside the CDR3, taken from reference TRBV7-3 and TRBJ2-5): GAGVSQTPSNKVTEKGKYVELRCDPISGHTALYWYRQSLGQGPEFLIYFQGTGAADDSGLPNDRFFAVRPEGSVSTLKIQRTERGDSAVYLCASSSGSGLGSLETQYFGPGTRLLVL.

The genes are TRBV12-3 or TRBV12-4 and TRBJ1-6; 8 bases are shared with TRBD1. This CDR3 comprises 13 residues. V gave up 8 bases and J gave up 11 bases; unmatched junction bases: 8. The CDR3: CASGPGGPTPLHF. In nucleotides, the CDR3 is TGTGCCAGCGGGCCAGGGGGCCCTACACCCCTCCACTTT.

V and J are TRBV15 and TRBJ2-7; 7 bases match TRBD1. This CDR3 is built from 17 residues. Germline V gene data show CDR1 as LNHNV and CDR2 as YYDKDF (reference sequence). J lost 5 bases, V lost 2 bases, and 15 bases had no gene match. CDR3 sequence: CATSRPGRAGGLHEQYF. The CDR3, as DNA: TGTGCCACCAGCAGACCTGGGCGGGCAGGGGGATTGCACGAGCAGTACTTC.

J is TRBJ1-1 and V is TRBV5-1; D gene unclear. There are 11 residues in the CDR3. CDR1 and CDR2 (germline): SGHRS, YFSETQ. Trimming took off 8 bases at V and 1 base at J, with 6 bases between the two ends. CDR3 sequence reads: CASYSNTEAFF. For the CDR3, the DNA is TGCGCCAGTTATTCGAACACTGAAGCTTTCTTT.

The gene calls are TRBV9 and TRBJ1-2; TRBD1 matches at 7 bases. CDR3 length: 15 amino acids. V was pared by 4 bases and J by 1 base, with 7 bases of the junction left unmatched. CDR1 is SGDLS, CDR2 YYNGEE, per germline. The CDR3 region is CASSTAGQDNYGYTF. For the CDR3, the DNA is TGTGCCAGCAGCACGGCCGGACAGGATAACTATGGCTACACCTTC.

The chain has TRBV11-3 and TRBJ2-1; D remains unclear. The CDR3 has 14 residues. The V end lost 1 base, the J end lost 4 bases, and 8 bases lay between the germline ends. Germline V gene data show CDR1 as SGHNT and CDR2 as YENEEA. CDR3 sequence: CASSLVSVYNEQFF. Here the CDR3 DNA reads TGTGCCAGCAGCTTAGTTTCGGTGTACAATGAGCAGTTCTTC.

This chain connects TRBV9 to TRBJ2-2, with TRBD1 matching 7 bases. With V trimmed by 0 bases and J by 3 bases, 8 bases remained unmatched. The germline V gene encodes CDR1 SGDLS and CDR2 YYNGEE. The CDR3 extends over 17 amino acids. The CDR3 region has the DNA TGTGCCAGCAGCGTAGGCCCCTGGGGGACAGACACCGGGGAGCTGTTTTTT. Its protein is CASSVGPWGTDTGELFF.

The chain uses TRBV5-1 and TRBJ2-7; 8 positions agree with TRBD1. Trimming cost V 7 bases and J 4 bases; bases outside gene matches: 10. In germline, CDR1 is SGHRS, CDR2 YFSETQ. CDR3 length equals 14 residues. CDR3: CASAGGQGAYEQYF. For the CDR3, the DNA is TGCGCCAGCGCTGGGGGGCAGGGGGCGTACGAGCAGTACTTC. Complete variable domain (other parts from reference TRBV5-1 and TRBJ2-7): KAGVTQTPRYLIKTRGQQVTLSCSPISGHRSVSWYQQTPGQGLQFLFEYFSETQRNKGNFPGRFSGRQFSNSRSEMNVSTLELGDSALYLCASAGGQGAYEQYFGPGTRLTVT.

CDR3 region: CASSRDRAIDEQFF. The CDR3 coding sequence is TGTGCCAGCAGTCGGGACAGGGCCATCGATGAGCAGTTCTTC. This rearrangement joins TRBV6-5 to TRBJ2-1, with 9 bases that match TRBD1. This CDR3 region has 14 residues. The V gene's germline CDR1 is MNHEY and CDR2 SVGAGI. V gave up 5 bases and J gave up 8 bases; unmatched junction bases: 7.

This clone was observed once. The V gene is TRBV3-1 (or the pseudogene TRBV3-2), the J gene TRBJ1-1; TRBD1 matches 7 bases. The germline V gene encodes CDR1 LGHDT and CDR2 YNNKEL (reference sequence). Unmatched junction bases numbered 12, after V lost 5 bases and J lost 0 bases. The CDR3 has 17 residues. This chain's CDR3 is CASSTRRQGDMNTEAFF. The CDR3, as DNA: TGTGCCAGCAGCACCCGACGACAGGGTGACATGAACACTGAAGCTTTCTTT.